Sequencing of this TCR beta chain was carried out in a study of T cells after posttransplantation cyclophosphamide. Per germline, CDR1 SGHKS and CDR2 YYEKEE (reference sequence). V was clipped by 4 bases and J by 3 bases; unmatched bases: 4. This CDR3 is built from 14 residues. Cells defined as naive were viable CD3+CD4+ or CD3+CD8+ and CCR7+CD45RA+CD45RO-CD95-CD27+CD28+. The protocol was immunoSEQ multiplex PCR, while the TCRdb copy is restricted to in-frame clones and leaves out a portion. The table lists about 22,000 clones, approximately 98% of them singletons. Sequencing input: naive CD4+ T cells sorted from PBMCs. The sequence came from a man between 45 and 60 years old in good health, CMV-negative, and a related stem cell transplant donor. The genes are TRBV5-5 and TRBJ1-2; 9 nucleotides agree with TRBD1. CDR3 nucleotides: TGTGCCAGCAGCGGGACAGGGTGGGACTATGGCTACACCTTC. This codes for CASSGTGWDYGYTF.